The table lists the clone carrying this T cell receptor (beta chain) with a few counts. Its antigen remains unknown. Stem cell-like memory, regulatory, central memory and naive CD4+ cells were sorted via CD45RO/CCR7/CD25/CD127/CD95/CD27. The data derive from a study of beta chain features in type 1 diabetes. Findings and caveats of the study: In all four CD4+ subsets, TCRB CDR3 length was significantly, moderately reduced in type 1 diabetes.

The CDR3 has 15 residues. From germline, CDR1 is SNHLY and CDR2 FYNNEI. Trimming stripped 6 bases from V and 6 bases from J, with 17 bases between. cDNA synthesis used the whole RNA isolate, giving expressed TCRB sequences. Per sample, stem cell-like memory T cell libraries averaged approximately 990,000 reads. Using immunoSEQ multiplex PCR, the repertoire was profiled, and TCRdb retains in-frame clones only, with some absent. This sample has approximately 120,000 clones, with 30% to 50% found just once. The chain carries TRBV2 and TRBJ2-2; D perhaps matches TRBD1 (7 bases). Input material: stem cell memory CD4+ T cells from blood. The clonotype was recovered from a woman aged 18-30 years in good health. The CDR3 sequence: CASSPQGGYAGELFF. As DNA, the CDR3 is TGTGCCAGCAGCCCTCAGGGGGGCTATGCCGGGGAGCTGTTTTTT.